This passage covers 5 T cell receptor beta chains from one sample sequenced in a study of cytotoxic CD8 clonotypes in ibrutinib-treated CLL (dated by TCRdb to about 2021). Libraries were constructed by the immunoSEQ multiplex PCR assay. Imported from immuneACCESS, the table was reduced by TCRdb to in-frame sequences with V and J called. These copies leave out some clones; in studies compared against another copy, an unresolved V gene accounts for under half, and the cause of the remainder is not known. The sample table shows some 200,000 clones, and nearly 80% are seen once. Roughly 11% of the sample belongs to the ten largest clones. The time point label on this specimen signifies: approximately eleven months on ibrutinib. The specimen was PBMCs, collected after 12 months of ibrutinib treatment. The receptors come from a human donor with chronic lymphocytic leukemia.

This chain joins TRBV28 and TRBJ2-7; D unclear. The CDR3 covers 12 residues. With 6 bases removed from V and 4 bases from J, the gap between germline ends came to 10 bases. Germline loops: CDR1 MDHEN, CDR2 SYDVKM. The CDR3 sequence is CASRNPPYEQYF. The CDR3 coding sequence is TGTGCCAGCAGAAACCCCCCTTACGAGCAGTACTTC.

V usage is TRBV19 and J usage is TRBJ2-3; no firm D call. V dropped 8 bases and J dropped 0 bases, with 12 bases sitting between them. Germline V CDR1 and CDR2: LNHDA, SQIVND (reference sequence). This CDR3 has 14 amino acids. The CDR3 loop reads CASSPTSSTDTQYF. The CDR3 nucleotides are TGTGCCAGTTCCCCGACGTCTAGCACAGATACGCAGTATTTT.

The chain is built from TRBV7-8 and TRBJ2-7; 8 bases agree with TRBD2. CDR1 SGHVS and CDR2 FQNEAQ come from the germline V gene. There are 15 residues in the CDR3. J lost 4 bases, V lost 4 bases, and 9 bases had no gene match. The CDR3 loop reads CASSYPGLVKYEQYF. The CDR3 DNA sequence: TGTGCCAGCAGCTACCCGGGACTAGTAAAGTACGAGCAGTACTTC.

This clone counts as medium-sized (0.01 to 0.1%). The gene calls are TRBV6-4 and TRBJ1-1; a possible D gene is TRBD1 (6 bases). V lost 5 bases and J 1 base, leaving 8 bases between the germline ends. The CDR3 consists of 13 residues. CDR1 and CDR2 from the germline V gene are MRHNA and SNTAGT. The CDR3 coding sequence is TGTGCCAGCAGTCCAGGGGCGAACACTGAAGCTTTCTTT. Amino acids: CASSPGANTEAFF.

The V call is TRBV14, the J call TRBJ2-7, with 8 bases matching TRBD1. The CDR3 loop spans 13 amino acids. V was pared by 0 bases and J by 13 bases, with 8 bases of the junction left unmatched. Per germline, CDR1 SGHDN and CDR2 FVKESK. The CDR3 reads CASSQDPDRVPYF. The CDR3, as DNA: TGTGCCAGCAGCCAAGACCCGGACAGGGTGCCTTACTTC.